The 22 T cell receptor beta chains reported below all come from one sample, sequenced in a study of graft-versus-host responses after intestinal transplantation. Their antigens are not known. The method was immunoSEQ multiplex PCR; TCRdb's version includes in-frame clones alone and lacks a portion of them. The table has around 130,000 clones, around nine tenths seen once. Here the sequenced sample was unstimulated CD4+ T cells sorted from spleen or lymph node cells, taken before intestinal transplant. These receptors originate from a human donor who received an intestinal transplant.

The chain combines TRBV2 with TRBJ1-1, with D possibly TRBD1 on 6 matching bases. Trimming stripped 6 bases from V and 4 bases from J, with 18 bases between. The CDR3 is 15 residues long. Germline loops: CDR1 SNHLY, CDR2 FYNNEI. The CDR3 nucleotides read TGTGCCAGCAGCAGGGACCCCCGAGGGGGCACTGAAGCTTTCTTT. Residues: CASSRDPRGGTEAFF. Based on the CDR3 plus reference TRBV2 and TRBJ1-1, the full variable domain is EPEVTQTPSHQVTQMGQEVILRCVPISNHLYFYWYRQILGQKVEFLVSFYNNEISEKSEIFDDQFSVERPDGSNFTLKIRSTKLEDSAMYFCASSRDPRGGTEAFFGQGTRLTVV.

The chain joins TRBV2 to TRBJ1-3; 7 positions match TRBD1. CDR1 and CDR2 (germline): SNHLY, FYNNEI. CDR3 length: 14 amino acids. V shed 5 bases, J shed 1 base, and the junction held 2 bases outside the gene matches. The CDR3 region has the DNA TGTGCCAGCAGTTTGACAGGGTCTGGAAACACCATATATTTT. This translates into CASSLTGSGNTIYF. Full variable domain (outside the CDR3, taken from reference TRBV2 and TRBJ1-3): EPEVTQTPSHQVTQMGQEVILRCVPISNHLYFYWYRQILGQKVEFLVSFYNNEISEKSEIFDDQFSVERPDGSNFTLKIRSTKLEDSAMYFCASSLTGSGNTIYFGEGSWLTVV.

CDR3 nucleotides: TGTGCCAGCAGCTCCGGGACTTCATACAATGAGCAGTTCTTC. Protein product: CASSSGTSYNEQFF. J is TRBJ2-1 and V is TRBV7-3; D perhaps matches TRBD2 (6 bases). Germline V lookup: CDR1 SGHTA, CDR2 FQGTGA. Deletions cut 4 bases from V and 4 bases from J, with 11 bases between. The CDR3 spans 14 residues.

The V and J genes are TRBV2 and TRBJ2-7; 8 nucleotides align to TRBD1. Trimming removed 6 bases from V and 2 bases from J; junction bases left unmatched: 9. This CDR3 is 15 amino acids long. In germline, CDR1 is SNHLY, CDR2 FYNNEI. Here the CDR3 reads CASRNHGQGPYEQYF. As DNA, the CDR3 is TGTGCCAGCAGAAACCACGGACAGGGACCCTACGAGCAGTACTTC.

The chain uses TRBV2 and TRBJ2-5, with D uncertain. Trimming removed 7 bases from V and 5 bases from J, with 14 bases in between. CDR3 length: 13 residues. Germline CDR1 and CDR2: SNHLY and FYNNEI. CDR3 amino acids: CASKIPLRETQYF. The CDR3 coding sequence is TGTGCCAGCAAAATACCGCTCAGGGAGACCCAGTACTTC.

The chain has TRBV11-2 and TRBJ2-5; unclear D gene. The CDR3 spans 13 residues. V lost 5 bases to trimming and J lost 5 bases, with 12 bases between them. In germline, CDR1 is SGHAT, CDR2 FQNNGV. CDR3 DNA sequence: TGTGCCAGCAGCCTAGGGAAGGCGGAGACCCAGTACTTC. Its protein product is CASSLGKAETQYF.

The V call is TRBV6-5, the J call TRBJ2-7; 8 bases fit TRBD1. Trimming removed 5 bases from V and 6 bases from J; junction bases left unmatched: 6. Germline CDR1 and CDR2: MNHEY and SVGAGI. The CDR3 is made up of 13 amino acids. CDR3 nucleotides: TGTGCCAGCAGTCAAACGACAGGGGTCGAGCAGTACTTC. Encoded protein: CASSQTTGVEQYF.

The chain recombines TRBV5-4 with TRBJ1-3; TRBD1 might be the D (5 bases). CDR1 is SGHNT and CDR2 is YYREEE in the germline V gene (reference sequence). Trimming pared 0 bases from V and 0 bases from J, leaving 10 bases between. The length of the CDR3 is 16 residues. DNA of the CDR3: TGTGCCAGCAGCTTGGGCCGGGACCCCTCTGGAAACACCATATATTTT. Its protein is CASSLGRDPSGNTIYF.

The gene calls are TRBV6-5 and TRBJ2-1; 11 nucleotides line up with TRBD2. CDR1 is MNHEY, CDR2 SVGAGI, per germline. CDR3 length: 14 residues. The junction had 4 bases not matched to a gene; V was cut back by 8 bases and J by 4 bases. The CDR3 sequence is CASAGTSGYNEQFF. In nucleotides, the CDR3 is TGTGCCAGCGCAGGGACTAGCGGTTACAATGAGCAGTTCTTC.

The chain joins TRBV15 to TRBJ1-4; D might be TRBD1 (6 bases). Trimming took off 2 bases at V and 7 bases at J, with 14 bases between the two ends. The CDR3 runs to 15 residues. The germline V gene has CDR1 LNHNV and CDR2 YYDKDF (reference sequence). The CDR3 spells CATSRSWGAGEKLFF. The DNA for the CDR3 is TGTGCCACCAGCAGATCTTGGGGGGCCGGTGAAAAACTGTTTTTT.

The chain combines TRBV6-1 with TRBJ1-2, with D perhaps TRBD1 (5 bases). The CDR3 is made up of 14 amino acids. Trimming stripped 0 bases from V and 4 bases from J, with 9 bases between. Per the germline V gene, CDR1 is MNHNS and CDR2 is SASEGT. DNA of the CDR3: TGTGCCAGCAGTGAAGCCGGACACCTCTATGGCTACACCTTC. Protein: CASSEAGHLYGYTF.

The chain couples TRBV5-1 to TRBJ2-3; 13 bases match TRBD2. Germline V lookup: CDR1 SGHRS, CDR2 YFSETQ. V trimming: 0 bases; J trimming: 6 bases; junction bases outside the gene matches: 7. This CDR3 is built from 17 residues. CDR3 loop: CASSLAGTSGKLDTQYF. DNA for the CDR3: TGCGCCAGCAGCTTGGCGGGGACTAGCGGGAAGTTGGATACGCAGTATTTT.

In this sample, this clone turned up once. J is TRBJ2-1 and V is TRBV5-1; TRBD2 matches 14 bases. The CDR3 consists of 17 residues. CDR1 and CDR2 from the germline V gene are SGHRS and YFSETQ. With 0 bases clipped from V and 8 bases from J, the junction kept 7 bases outside the gene matches. CDR3 coding DNA: TGCGCCAGCAGCTTGGGGGCAGGGACTAGCGGGGGCGATGAGCAGTTCTTC. This sequence encodes CASSLGAGTSGGDEQFF.

The chain joins TRBV5-1 to TRBJ2-2; D gene uncertain. The CDR3 is 15 amino acids. The V gene lost 4 bases and the J gene lost 0 bases, with 10 bases spanning the gap. Germline CDR1 is SGHRS and CDR2 is YFSETQ. The CDR3 region is CASSPIRPNTGELFF. The CDR3 DNA follows: TGCGCCAGCAGCCCGATTCGACCGAACACCGGGGAGCTGTTTTTT.

This clone has a handful of counts. This chain links TRBV16 with TRBJ1-4; TRBD1 matches 9 bases. With 6 bases clipped from V and 6 bases from J, the junction kept 5 bases outside the gene matches. The CDR3 is 14 amino acids. Germline values: CDR1 KGHSY, CDR2 FQNENV. DNA of the CDR3: TGTGCCAGCAGTCACGGACAGGGGTATGAAAAACTGTTTTTT. This gives the protein CASSHGQGYEKLFF.

This rearrangement joins TRBV7-6 to TRBJ1-4, with D uncertain. This CDR3 spans 13 amino acids. V was shortened by 5 bases and J by 5 bases, with 9 bases between the two germline ends. Germline CDR1 and CDR2: SGHVS and FNYEAQ. In nucleotides, the CDR3 is TGTGCCAGCAGCCAAGATAGGAATGAAAAACTGTTTTTT. Residues: CASSQDRNEKLFF.

The gene calls are TRBV2 and TRBJ2-5; the D is unclear. The CDR3 runs 11 residues. Per germline, CDR1 SNHLY and CDR2 FYNNEI. Trimming left V 8 bases short and J 0 bases short, with 4 bases between. CDR3 coding DNA: TGTGCCAGCTCGTACCAAGAGACCCAGTACTTC. Its translation: CASSYQETQYF. Full variable domain (remainder filled in from reference TRBV2 and TRBJ2-5): EPEVTQTPSHQVTQMGQEVILRCVPISNHLYFYWYRQILGQKVEFLVSFYNNEISEKSEIFDDQFSVERPDGSNFTLKIRSTKLEDSAMYFCASSYQETQYFGPGTRLLVL.

The chain employs TRBV27 and TRBJ2-3; D gene uncertain. The V end lost 0 bases, the J end lost 8 bases, and 9 bases lay between the germline ends. Germline V gene data show CDR1 as MNHEY and CDR2 as SMNVEV (reference sequence). The CDR3 consists of 13 residues. CDR3 nucleotides: TGTGCCAGCAGTTTATCGTCAGGAGCTACGCAGTATTTT. Translating gives CASSLSSGATQYF.

The J gene is TRBJ1-2, the V gene TRBV5-5, with TRBD1 as a possible D gene (5 bases). The CDR3 is 14 amino acids. Germline CDR1 SGHKS, CDR2 YYEKEE (reference sequence). V lost 0 bases to trimming and J lost 3 bases, with 9 bases between them. This chain's CDR3 is CASSLARADYGYTF. In DNA, the CDR3 is TGTGCCAGCAGCTTGGCCAGGGCCGACTATGGCTACACCTTC.

V usage is TRBV11-3 and J usage is TRBJ1-6, with D unresolved. In germline, CDR1 is SGHNT, CDR2 YENEEA. The V end lost 0 bases, the J end lost 7 bases, and 10 bases lay between the germline ends. The CDR3 is 15 amino acids. The CDR3 DNA is TGTGCCAGCAGCTTAGATGGTCATTCCAATTCACCCCTCCACTTT. Protein product: CASSLDGHSNSPLHF.

In DNA, the CDR3 is TGCGCCAGCAGCTTGGGCCCGGGACTAGCGTCCCAAAACGACAATGAGCAGTTCTTC. Residues: CASSLGPGLASQNDNEQFF. This chain uses TRBV5-1 with TRBJ2-1, with 10 bases identical to TRBD2. The CDR3 runs 19 residues. CDR1 is SGHRS and CDR2 is YFSETQ in the germline V gene. The V and J ends lost 0 bases and 5 bases, in that order; junction bases with no gene match: 14.

CDR3: CASSLASGGLAKNIQYF. The CDR3 DNA reads as TGTGCCAGCAGCTTAGCGTCTGGCGGGCTAGCCAAAAACATTCAGTACTTC. This rearrangement joins TRBV11-1 to TRBJ2-4; perhaps TRBD2 as D (5 bases). V lost 0 bases, J lost 0 bases, and 12 bases lay in between. Germline CDR1 SGHAT, CDR2 FQDESV (reference sequence). This CDR3 is 17 amino acids long.